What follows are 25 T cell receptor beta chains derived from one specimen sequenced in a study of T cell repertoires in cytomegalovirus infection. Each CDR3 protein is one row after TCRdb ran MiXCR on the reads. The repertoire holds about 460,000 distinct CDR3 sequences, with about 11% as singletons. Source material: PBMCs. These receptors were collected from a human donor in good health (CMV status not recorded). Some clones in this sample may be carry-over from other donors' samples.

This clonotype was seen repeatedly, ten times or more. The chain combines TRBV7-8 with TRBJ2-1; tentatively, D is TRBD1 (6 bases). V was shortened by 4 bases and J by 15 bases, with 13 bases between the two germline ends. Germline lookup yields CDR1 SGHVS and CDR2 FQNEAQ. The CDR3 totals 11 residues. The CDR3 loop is CASSSGLRGFF. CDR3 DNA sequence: TGTGCCAGCAGCTCAGGCCTCAGGGGGTTCTTC. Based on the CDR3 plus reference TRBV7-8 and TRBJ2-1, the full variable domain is GAGVSQSPRYKVAKRGQDVALRCDPISGHVSLFWYQQALGQGPEFLTYFQNEAQLDKSGLPSDRFFAERPEGSVSTLKIQRTQQEDSAVYLCASSSGLRGFFGPGTRLTVL.

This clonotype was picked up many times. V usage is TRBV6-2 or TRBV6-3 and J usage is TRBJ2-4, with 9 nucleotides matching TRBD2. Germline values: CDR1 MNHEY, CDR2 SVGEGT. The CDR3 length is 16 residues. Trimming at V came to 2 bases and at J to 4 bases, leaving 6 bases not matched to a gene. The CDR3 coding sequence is TGTGCCAGCAGTTACGGCCTAGCGGGATTTAAAAACATTCAGTACTTC. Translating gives CASSYGLAGFKNIQYF.

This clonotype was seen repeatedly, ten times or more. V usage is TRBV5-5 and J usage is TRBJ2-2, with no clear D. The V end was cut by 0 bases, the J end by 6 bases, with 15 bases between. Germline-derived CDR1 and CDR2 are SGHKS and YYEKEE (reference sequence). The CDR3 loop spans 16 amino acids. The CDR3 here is CASSLGPRAKAGELFF. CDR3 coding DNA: TGTGCCAGCAGCTTGGGCCCACGAGCGAAGGCCGGGGAGCTGTTTTTT.

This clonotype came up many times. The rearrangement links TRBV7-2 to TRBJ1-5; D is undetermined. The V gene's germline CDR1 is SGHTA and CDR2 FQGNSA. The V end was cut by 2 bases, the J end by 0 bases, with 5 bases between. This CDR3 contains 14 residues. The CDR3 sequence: CASSLQSSNQPQHF. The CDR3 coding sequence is TGTGCCAGCAGCTTACAGTCTAGCAATCAGCCCCAGCATTTT.

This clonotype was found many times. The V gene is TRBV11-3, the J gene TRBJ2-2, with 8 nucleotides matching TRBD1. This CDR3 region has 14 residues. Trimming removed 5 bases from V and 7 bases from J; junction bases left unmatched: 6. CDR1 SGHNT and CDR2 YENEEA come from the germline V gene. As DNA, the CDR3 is TGTGCCAGCAGCCAGGGGGCGAGGAACGGGGAGCTGTTTTTT. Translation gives CASSQGARNGELFF.

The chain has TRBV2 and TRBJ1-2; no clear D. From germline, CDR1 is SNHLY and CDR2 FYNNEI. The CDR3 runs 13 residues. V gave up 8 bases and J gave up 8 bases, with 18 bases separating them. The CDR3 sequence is CASPRALGKGYTF. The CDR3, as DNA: TGTGCCAGCCCCCGGGCCCTCGGAAAGGGCTACACCTTC.

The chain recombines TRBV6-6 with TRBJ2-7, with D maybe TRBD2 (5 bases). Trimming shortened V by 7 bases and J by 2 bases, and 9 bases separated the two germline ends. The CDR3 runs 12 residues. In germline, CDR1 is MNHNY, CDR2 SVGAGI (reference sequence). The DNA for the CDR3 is TGTGCCAGCACCAACGGGGCCTACGAGCAGTACTTC. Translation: CASTNGAYEQYF.

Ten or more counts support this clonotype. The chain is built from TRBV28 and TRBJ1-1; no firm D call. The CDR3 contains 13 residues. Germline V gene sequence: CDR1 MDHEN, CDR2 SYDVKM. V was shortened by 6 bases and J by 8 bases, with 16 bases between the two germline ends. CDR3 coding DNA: TGTGCCAGCAGCACCGGCCCCGAAGGGGAAGCTTTCTTT. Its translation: CASSTGPEGEAFF.

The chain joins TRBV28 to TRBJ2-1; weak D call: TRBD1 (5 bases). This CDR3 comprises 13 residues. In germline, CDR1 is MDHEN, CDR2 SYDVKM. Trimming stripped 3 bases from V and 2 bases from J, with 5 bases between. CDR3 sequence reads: CASSLTAYNEQFF. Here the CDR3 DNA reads TGTGCCAGCAGTTTGACAGCCTACAATGAGCAGTTCTTC.

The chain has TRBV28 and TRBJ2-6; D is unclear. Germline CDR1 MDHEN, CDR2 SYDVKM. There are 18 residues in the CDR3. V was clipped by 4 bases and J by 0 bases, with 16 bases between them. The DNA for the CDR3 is TGTGCCAGCAGTTCCCGTCTGGGTAGGAACTCTGGGGCCAACGTCCTGACTTTC. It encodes CASSSRLGRNSGANVLTF.

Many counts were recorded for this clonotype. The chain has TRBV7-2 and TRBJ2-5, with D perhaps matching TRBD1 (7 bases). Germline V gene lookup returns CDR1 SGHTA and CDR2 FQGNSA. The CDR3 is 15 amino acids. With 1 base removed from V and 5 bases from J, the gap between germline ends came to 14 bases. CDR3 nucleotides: TGTGCCAGCAGCTTAGATCAGGGGGGATCGGAGACCCAGTACTTC. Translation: CASSLDQGGSETQYF.

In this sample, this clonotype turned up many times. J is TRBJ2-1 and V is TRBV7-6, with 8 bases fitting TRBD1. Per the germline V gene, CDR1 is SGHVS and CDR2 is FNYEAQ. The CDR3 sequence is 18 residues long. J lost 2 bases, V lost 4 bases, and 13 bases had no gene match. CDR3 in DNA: TGTGCCAGCAGCTCGAGCCAGACAGGGGTTGCGCCCTACAATGAGCAGTTCTTC. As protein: CASSSSQTGVAPYNEQFF.

The CDR3 here is CASSQGSDSGNTIYF. Written as DNA, the CDR3 is TGTGCCAGCAGCCAAGGATCGGACAGCGGAAACACCATATATTTT. The rearrangement uses TRBV3-1 and TRBJ1-3; D may be TRBD1 (6 bases). The length of the CDR3 is 15 residues. In germline, CDR1 is LGHDT, CDR2 YNNKEL (reference sequence). V dropped 1 base and J dropped 4 bases, with 11 bases sitting between them. Drawing the rest from reference TRBV3-1 and TRBJ1-3, the complete variable domain is DTAVSQTPKYLVTQMGNDKSIKCEQNLGHDTMYWYKQDSKKFLKIMFSYNNKELIINETVPNRFSPKSPDKAHLNLHINSLELGDSAVYFCASSQGSDSGNTIYFGEGSWLTVV.

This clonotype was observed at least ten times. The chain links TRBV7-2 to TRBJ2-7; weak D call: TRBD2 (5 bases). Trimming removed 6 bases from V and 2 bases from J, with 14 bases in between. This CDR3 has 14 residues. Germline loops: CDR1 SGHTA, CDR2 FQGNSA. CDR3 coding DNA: TGTGCCAGCAGTAAATCCGGGGTTCCCTACGAGCAGTACTTC. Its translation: CASSKSGVPYEQYF.

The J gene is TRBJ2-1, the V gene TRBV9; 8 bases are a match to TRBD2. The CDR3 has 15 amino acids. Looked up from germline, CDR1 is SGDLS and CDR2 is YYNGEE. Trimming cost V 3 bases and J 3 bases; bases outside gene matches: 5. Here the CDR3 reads CASSAAGGHYNEQFF. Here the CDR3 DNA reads TGTGCCAGCAGCGCGGCGGGGGGACACTACAATGAGCAGTTCTTC.

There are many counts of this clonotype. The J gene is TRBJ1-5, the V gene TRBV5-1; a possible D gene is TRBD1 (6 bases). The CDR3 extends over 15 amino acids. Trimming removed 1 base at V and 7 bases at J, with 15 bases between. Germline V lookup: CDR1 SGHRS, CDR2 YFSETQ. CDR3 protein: CASSLSSGASQPQHF. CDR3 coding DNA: TGCGCCAGCAGCTTGAGTTCGGGGGCAAGCCAGCCCCAGCATTTT.

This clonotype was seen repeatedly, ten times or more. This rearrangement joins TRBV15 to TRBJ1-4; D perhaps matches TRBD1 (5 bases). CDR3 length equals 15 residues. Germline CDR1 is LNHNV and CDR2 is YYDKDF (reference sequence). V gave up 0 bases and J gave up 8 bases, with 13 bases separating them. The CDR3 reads CATSRDSGTEEKLFF. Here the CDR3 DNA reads TGTGCCACCAGCAGAGATTCCGGGACCGAGGAAAAACTGTTTTTT.

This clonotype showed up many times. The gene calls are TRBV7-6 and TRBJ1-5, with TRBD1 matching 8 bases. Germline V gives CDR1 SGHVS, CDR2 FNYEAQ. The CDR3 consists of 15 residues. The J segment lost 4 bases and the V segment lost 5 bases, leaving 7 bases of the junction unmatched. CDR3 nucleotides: TGTGCCAGCAGCGTTTCCGGGGACAGGAATCAGCCCCAGCATTTT. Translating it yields CASSVSGDRNQPQHF.

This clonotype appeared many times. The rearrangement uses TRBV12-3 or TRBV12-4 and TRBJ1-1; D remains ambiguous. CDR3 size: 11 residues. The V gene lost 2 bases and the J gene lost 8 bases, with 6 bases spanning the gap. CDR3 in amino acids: CASSLYAEAFF. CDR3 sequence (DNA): TGTGCCAGCAGTTTATATGCGGAAGCTTTCTTT.

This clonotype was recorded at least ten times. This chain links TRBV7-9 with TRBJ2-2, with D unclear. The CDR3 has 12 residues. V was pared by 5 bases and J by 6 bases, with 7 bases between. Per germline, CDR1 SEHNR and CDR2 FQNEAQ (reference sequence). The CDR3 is CASSLPPGELFF. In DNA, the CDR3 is TGTGCCAGCAGCCTCCCACCCGGGGAGCTGTTTTTT.

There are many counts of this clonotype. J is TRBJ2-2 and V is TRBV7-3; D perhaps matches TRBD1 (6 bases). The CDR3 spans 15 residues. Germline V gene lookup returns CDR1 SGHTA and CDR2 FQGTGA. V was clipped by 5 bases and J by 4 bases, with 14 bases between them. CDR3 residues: CASSASGAPTGELFF. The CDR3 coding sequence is TGTGCCAGCAGCGCCTCAGGGGCCCCCACCGGGGAGCTGTTTTTT. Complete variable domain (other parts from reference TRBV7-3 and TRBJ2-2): GAGVSQTPSNKVTEKGKYVELRCDPISGHTALYWYRQSLGQGPEFLIYFQGTGAADDSGLPNDRFFAVRPEGSVSTLKIQRTERGDSAVYLCASSASGAPTGELFFGEGSRLTVL.

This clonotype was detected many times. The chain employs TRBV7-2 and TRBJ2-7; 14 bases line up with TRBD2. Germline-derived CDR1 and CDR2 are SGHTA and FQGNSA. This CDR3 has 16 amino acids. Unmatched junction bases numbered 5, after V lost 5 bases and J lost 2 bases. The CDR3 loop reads CASSLGLAGGAYEQYF. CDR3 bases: TGTGCCAGCAGCCTTGGACTAGCGGGAGGTGCCTACGAGCAGTACTTC.

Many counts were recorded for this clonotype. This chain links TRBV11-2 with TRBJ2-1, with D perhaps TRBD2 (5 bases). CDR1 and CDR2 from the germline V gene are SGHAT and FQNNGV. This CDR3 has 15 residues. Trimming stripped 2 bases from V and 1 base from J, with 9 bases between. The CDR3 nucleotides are TGTGCCAGCAGCTTAAAACTAGGGTCCTACAATGAGCAGTTCTTC. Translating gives CASSLKLGSYNEQFF.

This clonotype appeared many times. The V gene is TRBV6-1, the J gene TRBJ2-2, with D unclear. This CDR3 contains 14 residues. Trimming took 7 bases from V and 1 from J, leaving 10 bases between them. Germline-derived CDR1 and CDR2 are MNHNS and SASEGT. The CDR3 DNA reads TGTGCCAGCAAAAGGACCCTGAACACCGGGGAGCTGTTTTTT. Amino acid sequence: CASKRTLNTGELFF.

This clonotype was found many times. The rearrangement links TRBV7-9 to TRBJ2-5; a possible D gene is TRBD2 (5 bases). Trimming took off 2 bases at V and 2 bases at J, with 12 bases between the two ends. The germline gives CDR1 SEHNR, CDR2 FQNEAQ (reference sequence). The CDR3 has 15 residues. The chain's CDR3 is CASSLIARRQETQYF. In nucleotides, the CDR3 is TGTGCCAGCAGCTTAATCGCGAGGAGGCAAGAGACCCAGTACTTC.